These T cell receptor beta chains were read from a single sample in a study of prognosis after radiotherapy for stage I lung cancer. In TCRdb, the multiplex PCR reads were re-called with MiXCR into one record per CDR3 protein. The sample carries some 34,000 distinct CDR3 sequences, under 35% recorded once. The source was PBMCs, collected before or after stereotactic body radiation therapy (not recorded which). The receptors shown here come from a donor aged 50 or older with non-small cell lung cancer. Both conserved end residues are part of each CDR3. A D gene is named only where the DNA matches it firmly. A row's size may be missing; if present it is once, few, many or a size class.

TRBJ2-2	.	TRBV19	many	TGTGCCAGTAGTATAGATTCGGGCCAGTACCACGGGGAGCTGTTTTTT	CASSIDSGQYHGELFF
TRBJ1-1	TRBD1	TRBV29-1	many	TGCAGCGTGGCCCAGGGGGCTTCCAACACTGAAGCTTTCTTT	CSVAQGASNTEAFF
TRBJ2-5	TRBD2	TRBV12-3/TRBV12-4	many	TGTGCCAGCAGTCAATTAGCGGGAACCCAAGAGACCCAGTACTTC	CASSQLAGTQETQYF
TRBJ2-3	.	TRBV3-1	many	TGTGCCAGCAGCCAAGAGCCAGCGCGGGCAGATACGCAGTATTTT	CASSQEPARADTQYF
TRBJ2-1	TRBD2	TRBV6-1	many	TGTGCCAGCAGTGCCCTAGCGGGAGGGCCAACCAATGAGCAGTTCTTC	CASSALAGGPTNEQFF
TRBJ2-7	TRBD1	TRBV12-3/TRBV12-4	medium-sized	TGTGCCAGCAGTTTACGGGCAGGGGGCTACGAGCAGTACTTC	CASSLRAGGYEQYF
TRBJ2-7	TRBD1	TRBV7-6	many	TGTGCCAGCAGCTTAGCCCCACAGGGGGCAACAGGAGAGCAGTACTTC	CASSLAPQGATGEQYF
TRBJ2-6	TRBD1	TRBV5-1	.	TGCGCCAGTGGACAGGGGTTTGGGGCCAACTTCCTGACTTTC	CASGQGFGANFLTF
TRBJ2-7	.	TRBV5-6	many	TGTGCCAGCAGCTTCGGAAGGGGTATCAACGAGCAGTACTTC	CASSFGRGINEQYF
TRBJ1-1	.	TRBV20-1	many	TGCAGTGCTAGCCAGGGATGGAGCACTGAAGCTTTCTTT	CSASQGWSTEAFF
TRBJ2-2	.	TRBV19	many	TGTGCCAGTAGTAAACGGACAGCTCCGAACACCGGGGAGCTGTTTTTT	CASSKRTAPNTGELFF
TRBJ2-1	.	TRBV7-2	many	TGTGCCAGCAGCTTAGCGGGGGGCCTCTACAATGAGCAGTTCTTC	CASSLAGGLYNEQFF
TRBJ2-5	.	TRBV12-3/TRBV12-4	.	TGTGCCAGCATCCCACGGCTATCGGGAGAACAAGAGACCCAGTACTTC	CASIPRLSGEQETQYF
TRBJ2-1	.	TRBV2	.	TGTGCCAGCAGTGAATGGGCGTGGATGTACAATGGGCAGTTCTTC	CASSEWAWMYNGQFF
TRBJ2-7	.	TRBV27	many	TGTGCCAGCAGTTTAGGGGCCGTCTCCTACGAGCAGTACTTC	CASSLGAVSYEQYF
TRBJ2-1	TRBD2	TRBV2	.	TGTGCCAGCATTCAACTGGGACTAGACTCTTACAATGAGCAGTTCTTC	CASIQLGLDSYNEQFF
TRBJ1-6	TRBD1	TRBV24-1	once	TGTGCCACCAGTGATCGCCGGGACAGTAATTCACCCCTCCACTTT	CATSDRRDSNSPLHF
TRBJ1-2	.	TRBV6-1	.	TGTGCCAGCAGTGCTTTATTCGGGACGGCCGACTATGGCTACACCTTC	CASSALFGTADYGYTF
TRBJ2-1	.	TRBV7-3	many	TGTGCCAGCAGTGGGGGGACAGCTAGCTACAATGAGCAGTTCTTC	CASSGGTASYNEQFF
TRBJ1-6	TRBD1	TRBV7-2	.	TGTGCCAGCAGCTTAGTGTCAGGGGGTTCAGATTCACCCCTCCACTTT	CASSLVSGGSDSPLHF
TRBJ2-1	TRBD1	TRBV28	.	TGTGCCAGCAATTCTCCCGGGACAGGGGTATACAATGATCAGTTCTTC	CASNSPGTGVYNDQFF
TRBJ2-3	.	TRBV5-4	many	TGTGCCAGCAGCTTAATAGACGCAGATACGCAGTATTTT	CASSLIDADTQYF
TRBJ2-7	TRBD1	TRBV27	many	TGTGCCAGCAGTTCCCGACAGGGTTCCTACGAGCAGTACTTC	CASSSRQGSYEQYF
TRBJ2-6	.	TRBV6-1	many	TGTGCCAGCAGTGATATCTCTGGGGCCAACGTCCTGACTTTC	CASSDISGANVLTF
TRBJ1-2	.	TRBV18	many	TGTGCCAGCTCACCCCGAGACACCACCAACTATGGCTACACCTTC	CASSPRDTTNYGYTF
TRBJ2-7	.	TRBV4-1	many	TGTGCCAGCAGCCAAGATAAACAGGCGAGCGGACTTTCCTACGAGCAGTACTTC	CASSQDKQASGLSYEQYF
TRBJ1-5	.	TRBV15	.	TGTGCCACCAGCTCCGGTTATAGCAATCATTCCCAGCATTTT	CATSSGYSNHSQHF
TRBJ1-1	.	TRBV19	many	TGTGCCAGTAGTATAGCCCGTAGCTCAAGGGTGAACACTGAAGCTTTCTTT	CASSIARSSRVNTEAFF
TRBJ2-7	.	TRBV9	.	TGTGCCAGCAGCGTCCAGAATTCTCCGTGGGAAGAGCAGTACTTC	CASSVQNSPWEEQYF
TRBJ1-2	.	TRBV28	.	TGTGCCAGCAGTTCATCGGGTACATCAACAATGAGGAGCTATGGCTACACCTTC	CASSSSGTSTMRSYGYTF
TRBJ1-3	.	TRBV7-9	many	TGTGCCCTAAAGGGGGGGAGCTCTGGAAACACCATATATTTT	CALKGGSSGNTIYF
TRBJ1-2	.	TRBV19	.	TGTGCCAGTAGTACGAAACAGGCCTCCGCTAACTATGGCTACACCTTC	CASSTKQASANYGYTF
TRBJ1-1	.	TRBV4-1	many	TGCGCCAGCAGCCAACGCCCCGAGCTGAACACTGAAGCTTTCTTT	CASSQRPELNTEAFF
TRBJ2-3	TRBD1	TRBV4-2	.	TGTGCCAGCAGCCAAGAAGACAGGGGGAAGGTAGATACGCAGTATTTT	CASSQEDRGKVDTQYF
TRBJ1-1	.	TRBV28	many	TGTGCCAGCAGGGGGCCTAACACTGAAGCTTTCTTT	CASRGPNTEAFF
TRBJ2-7	.	TRBV27	.	TGTGCCAGCAGTTCCACCTCCGGGACCCTTACCTACGAGCAGTACTTC	CASSSTSGTLTYEQYF
TRBJ2-3	.	TRBV2	many	TGTGCCAGCAGTGAGGGGACAGATACGCAGTATTTT	CASSEGTDTQYF
TRBJ1-6	.	TRBV6-5	medium-sized	TGTGCCAGCAGTTACTACAGGTCCGAGTGGGCCCCTCGCGCACCCCTCCACTTT	CASSYYRSEWAPRAPLHF
TRBJ1-2	.	TRBV6-5	many	TGTGCCAGCAGTTATTCACTACTCGATAACTATGGCTACACCTTC	CASSYSLLDNYGYTF
TRBJ1-2	.	TRBV5-1	.	TGCGCCAGCAGCTTGGAAAGAGGGGATGGCTACACCTTC	CASSLERGDGYTF
TRBJ2-1	.	TRBV3-1	many	TGTGCCAGCAGCCAATTTGGTGGCTCCTACAATGAGCAGTTCTTC	CASSQFGGSYNEQFF
TRBJ2-1	TRBD2	TRBV2	many	TGTGCCAGCGGAGGAACTAGCGGGAGCGGGAATGAGCAGTTCTTC	CASGGTSGSGNEQFF
TRBJ2-3	TRBD2	TRBV19	.	TGTGCCAGTGGGACTAGCGGGAGTCGGACAGATACGCAGTATTTT	CASGTSGSRTDTQYF
TRBJ2-7	.	TRBV28	many	TGTGCCAGCAGAGGGACTCCCCAGAGCAACGAGCAGTACTTC	CASRGTPQSNEQYF
TRBJ2-3	.	TRBV29-1	.	TGCAGCGTTGATGAGGCTCGAACCTCGACAGATACGCAGTATTTT	CSVDEARTSTDTQYF